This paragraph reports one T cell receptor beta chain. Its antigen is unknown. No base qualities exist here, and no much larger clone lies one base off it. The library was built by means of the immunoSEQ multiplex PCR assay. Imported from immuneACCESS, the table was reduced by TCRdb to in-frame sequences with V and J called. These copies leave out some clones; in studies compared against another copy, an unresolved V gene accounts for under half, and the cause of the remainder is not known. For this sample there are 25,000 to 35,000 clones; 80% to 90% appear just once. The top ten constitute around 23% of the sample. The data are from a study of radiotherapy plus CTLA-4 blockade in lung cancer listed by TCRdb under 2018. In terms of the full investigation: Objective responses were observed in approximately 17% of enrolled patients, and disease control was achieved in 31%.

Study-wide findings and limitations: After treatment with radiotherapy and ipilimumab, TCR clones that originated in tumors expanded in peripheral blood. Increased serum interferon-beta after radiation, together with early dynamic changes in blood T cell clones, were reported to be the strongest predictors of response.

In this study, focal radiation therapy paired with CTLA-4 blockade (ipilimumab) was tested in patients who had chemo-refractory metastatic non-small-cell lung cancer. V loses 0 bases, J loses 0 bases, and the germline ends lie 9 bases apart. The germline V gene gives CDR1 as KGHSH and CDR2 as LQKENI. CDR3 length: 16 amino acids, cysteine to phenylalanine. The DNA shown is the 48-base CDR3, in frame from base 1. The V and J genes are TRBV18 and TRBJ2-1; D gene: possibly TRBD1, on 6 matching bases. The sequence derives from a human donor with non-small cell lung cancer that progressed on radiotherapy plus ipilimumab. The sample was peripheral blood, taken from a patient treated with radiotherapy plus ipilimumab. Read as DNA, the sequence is TGTGCCAGCTCACCACCAGGGGGTGCCTCCTACAATGAGCAGTTCTTC. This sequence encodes CASSPPGGASYNEQFF.